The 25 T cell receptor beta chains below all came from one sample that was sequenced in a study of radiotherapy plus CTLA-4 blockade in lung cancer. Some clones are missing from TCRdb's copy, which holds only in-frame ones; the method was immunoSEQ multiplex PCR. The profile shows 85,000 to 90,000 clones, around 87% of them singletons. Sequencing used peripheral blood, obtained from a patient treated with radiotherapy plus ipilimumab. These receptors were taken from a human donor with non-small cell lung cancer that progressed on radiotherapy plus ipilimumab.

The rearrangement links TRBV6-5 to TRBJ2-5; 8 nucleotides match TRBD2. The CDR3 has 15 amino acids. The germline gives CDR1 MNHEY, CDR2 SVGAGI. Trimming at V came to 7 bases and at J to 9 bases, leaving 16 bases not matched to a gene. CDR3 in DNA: TGTGCCAGCACCCCGACTAGCGAACCTATGCGGTCCCAGTACTTC. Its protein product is CASTPTSEPMRSQYF.

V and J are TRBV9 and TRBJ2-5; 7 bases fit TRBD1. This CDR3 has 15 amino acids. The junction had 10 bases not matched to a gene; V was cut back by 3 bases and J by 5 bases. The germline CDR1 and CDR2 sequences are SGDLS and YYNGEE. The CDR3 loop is CASSGGGQGQETQYF. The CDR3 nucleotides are TGTGCCAGCAGCGGAGGGGGTCAGGGACAGGAGACCCAGTACTTC.

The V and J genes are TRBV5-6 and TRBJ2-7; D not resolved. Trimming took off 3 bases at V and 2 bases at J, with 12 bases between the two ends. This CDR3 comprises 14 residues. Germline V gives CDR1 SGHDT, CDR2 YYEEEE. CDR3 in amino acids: CASSSGFPTYEQYF. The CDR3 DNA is TGTGCCAGCAGCTCCGGGTTCCCCACCTACGAGCAGTACTTC.

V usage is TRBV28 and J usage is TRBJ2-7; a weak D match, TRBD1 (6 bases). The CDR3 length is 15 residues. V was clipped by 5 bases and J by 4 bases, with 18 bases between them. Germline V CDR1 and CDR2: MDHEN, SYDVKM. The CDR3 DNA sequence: TGTGCCAGCAGTGTAGGGGGTGGTCCGCCATACGAGCAGTACTTC. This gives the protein CASSVGGGPPYEQYF.

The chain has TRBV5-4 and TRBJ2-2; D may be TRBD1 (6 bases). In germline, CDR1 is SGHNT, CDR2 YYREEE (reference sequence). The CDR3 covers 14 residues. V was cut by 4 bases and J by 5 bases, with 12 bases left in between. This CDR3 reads CASSPNGQTGELFF. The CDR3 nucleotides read TGTGCCAGCAGCCCGAACGGACAGACCGGGGAGCTGTTTTTT. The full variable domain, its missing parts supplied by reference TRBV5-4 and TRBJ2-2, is ETGVTQSPTHLIKTRGQQVTLRCSSQSGHNTVSWYQQALGQGPQFIFQYYREEENGRGNFPPRFSGLQFPNYSSELNVNALELDDSALYLCASSPNGQTGELFFGEGSRLTVL.

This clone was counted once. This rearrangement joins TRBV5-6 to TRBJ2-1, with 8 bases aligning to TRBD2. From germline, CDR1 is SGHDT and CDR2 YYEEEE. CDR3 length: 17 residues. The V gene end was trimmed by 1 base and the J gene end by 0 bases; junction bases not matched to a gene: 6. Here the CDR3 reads CASSLLSSGFSYNEQFF. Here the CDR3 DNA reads TGTGCCAGCAGCTTGTTATCTAGCGGGTTCTCCTACAATGAGCAGTTCTTC.

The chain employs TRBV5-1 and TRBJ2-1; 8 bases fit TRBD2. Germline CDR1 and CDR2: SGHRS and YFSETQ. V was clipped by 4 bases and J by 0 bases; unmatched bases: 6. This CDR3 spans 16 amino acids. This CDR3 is CASSGLAPSSYNEQFF. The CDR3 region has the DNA TGCGCCAGCAGCGGACTAGCACCAAGCTCCTACAATGAGCAGTTCTTC.

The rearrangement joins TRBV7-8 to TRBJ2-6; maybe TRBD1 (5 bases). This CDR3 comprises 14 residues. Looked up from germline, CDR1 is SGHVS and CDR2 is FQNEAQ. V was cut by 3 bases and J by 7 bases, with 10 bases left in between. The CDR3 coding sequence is TGTGCCAGCAGCTTCCAGGGTGGCGCCAACGTCCTGACTTTC. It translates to CASSFQGGANVLTF.

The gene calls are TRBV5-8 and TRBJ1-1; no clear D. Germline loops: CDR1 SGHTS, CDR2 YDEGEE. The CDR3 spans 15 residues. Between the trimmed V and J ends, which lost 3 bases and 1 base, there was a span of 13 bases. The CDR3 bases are TGTGCCAGCAGCTCCGGGCTGACCTCGAACACTGAAGCTTTCTTT. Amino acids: CASSSGLTSNTEAFF. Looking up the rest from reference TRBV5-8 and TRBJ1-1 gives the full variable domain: EAGVTQSPTHLIKTRGQQATLRCSPISGHTSVYWYQQALGLGLQFLLWYDEGEERNRGNFPPRFSGRQFPNYSSELNVNALELEDSALYLCASSSGLTSNTEAFFGQGTRLTVV.

The CDR3 DNA follows: TGTGCCAGCAGCCAATCCGGGACTAGCGGGAGGGATGAGCAGTTCTTC. Encoded protein: CASSQSGTSGRDEQFF. V gene TRBV7-3 combines with J gene TRBJ2-1; 16 bases are a match to TRBD2. Germline V CDR1 and CDR2: SGHTA, FQGTGA. The V gene end was trimmed by 5 bases and the J gene end by 8 bases; junction bases not matched to a gene: 6. The CDR3 totals 16 residues.

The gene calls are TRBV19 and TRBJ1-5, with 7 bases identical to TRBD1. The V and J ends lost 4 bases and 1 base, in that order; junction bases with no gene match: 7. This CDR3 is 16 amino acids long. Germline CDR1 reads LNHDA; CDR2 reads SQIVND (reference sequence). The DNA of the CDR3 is TGTGCCAGTAGTAGGGGACGACAGGGAAGCAATCAGCCCCAGCATTTT. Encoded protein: CASSRGRQGSNQPQHF.

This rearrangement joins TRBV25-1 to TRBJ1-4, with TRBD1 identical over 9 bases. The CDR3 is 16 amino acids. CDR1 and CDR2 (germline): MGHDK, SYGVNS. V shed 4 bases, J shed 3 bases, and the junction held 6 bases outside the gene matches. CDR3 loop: CASSALWTGANEKLFF. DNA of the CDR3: TGTGCCAGCAGTGCCCTATGGACAGGGGCTAATGAAAAACTGTTTTTT.

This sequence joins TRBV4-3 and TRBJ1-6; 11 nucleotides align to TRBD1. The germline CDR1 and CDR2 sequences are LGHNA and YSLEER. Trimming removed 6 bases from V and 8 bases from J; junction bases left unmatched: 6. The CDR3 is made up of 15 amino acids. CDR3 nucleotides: TGCGCCAGCAGTATCACGGGACAGGGGGATTCACCCCTCCACTTT. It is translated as CASSITGQGDSPLHF.

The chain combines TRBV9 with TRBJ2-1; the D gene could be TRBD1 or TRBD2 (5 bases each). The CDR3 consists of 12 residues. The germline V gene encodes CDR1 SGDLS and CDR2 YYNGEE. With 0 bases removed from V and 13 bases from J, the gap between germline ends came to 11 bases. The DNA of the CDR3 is TGTGCCAGCAGCGTAGGGGCAGGGAGTCAGTTCTTC. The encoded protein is CASSVGAGSQFF. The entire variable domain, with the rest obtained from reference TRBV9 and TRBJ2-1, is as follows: DSGVTQTPKHLITATGQRVTLRCSPRSGDLSVYWYQQSLDQGLQFLIQYYNGEERAKGNILERFSAQQFPDLHSELNLSSLELGDSALYFCASSVGAGSQFFGPGTRLTVL.

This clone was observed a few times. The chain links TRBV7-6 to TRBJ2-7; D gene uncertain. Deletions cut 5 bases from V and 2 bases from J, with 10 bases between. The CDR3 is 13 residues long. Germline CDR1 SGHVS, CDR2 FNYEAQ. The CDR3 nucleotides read TGTGCCAGCAGCCTCTCCTTAACCTACGAGCAGTACTTC. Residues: CASSLSLTYEQYF.

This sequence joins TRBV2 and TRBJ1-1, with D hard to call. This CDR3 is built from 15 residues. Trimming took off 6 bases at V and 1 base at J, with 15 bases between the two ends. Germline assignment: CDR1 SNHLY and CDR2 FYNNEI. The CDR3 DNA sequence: TGTGCCAGCAGGGACGGGAGGGTCCCGAACACTGAAGCTTTCTTT. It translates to CASRDGRVPNTEAFF.

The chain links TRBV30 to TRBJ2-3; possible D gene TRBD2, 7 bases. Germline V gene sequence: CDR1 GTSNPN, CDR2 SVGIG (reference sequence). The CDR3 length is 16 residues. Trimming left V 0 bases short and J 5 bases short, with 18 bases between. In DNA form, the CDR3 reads TGTGCCTGGAGTGTAATTCGTGGGGGGGCCGGAGATACGCAGTATTTT. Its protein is CAWSVIRGGAGDTQYF.

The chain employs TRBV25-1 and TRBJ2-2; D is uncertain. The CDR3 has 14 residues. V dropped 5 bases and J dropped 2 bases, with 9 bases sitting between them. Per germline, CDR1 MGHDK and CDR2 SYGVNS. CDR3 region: CASSRRINTGELFF. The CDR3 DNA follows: TGTGCCAGCAGTAGGCGGATAAACACCGGGGAGCTGTTTTTT.

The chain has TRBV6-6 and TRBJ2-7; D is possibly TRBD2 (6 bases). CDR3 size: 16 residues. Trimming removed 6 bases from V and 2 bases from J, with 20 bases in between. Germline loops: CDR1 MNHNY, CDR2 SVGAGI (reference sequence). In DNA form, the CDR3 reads TGTGCCAGCAGCCCCCCGACCGGGACTGAAGCCTACGAGCAGTACTTC. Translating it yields CASSPPTGTEAYEQYF.

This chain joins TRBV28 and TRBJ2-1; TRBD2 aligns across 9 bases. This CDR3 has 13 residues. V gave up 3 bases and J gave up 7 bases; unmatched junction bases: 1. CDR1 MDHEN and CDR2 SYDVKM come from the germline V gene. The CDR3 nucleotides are TGTGCCAGCAGTTTCGCGGGAGGGAATGAGCAGTTCTTC. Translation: CASSFAGGNEQFF.

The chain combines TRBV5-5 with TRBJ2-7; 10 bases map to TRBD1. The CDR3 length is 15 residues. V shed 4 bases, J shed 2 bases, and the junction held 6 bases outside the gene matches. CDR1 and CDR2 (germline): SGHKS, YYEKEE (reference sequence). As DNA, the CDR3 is TGTGCCAGCAGCATTGGACAGGGGGGGACCTACGAGCAGTACTTC. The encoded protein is CASSIGQGGTYEQYF.

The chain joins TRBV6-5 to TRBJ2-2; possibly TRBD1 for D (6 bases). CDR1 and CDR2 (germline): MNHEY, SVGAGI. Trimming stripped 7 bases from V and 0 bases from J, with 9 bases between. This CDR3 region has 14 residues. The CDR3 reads CASKRTANTGELFF. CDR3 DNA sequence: TGTGCCAGCAAAAGGACAGCGAACACCGGGGAGCTGTTTTTT.

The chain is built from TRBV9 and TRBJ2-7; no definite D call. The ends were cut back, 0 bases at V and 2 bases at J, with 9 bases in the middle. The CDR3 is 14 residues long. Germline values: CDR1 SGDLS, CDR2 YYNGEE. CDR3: CASSVDHGTYEQYF. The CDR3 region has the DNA TGTGCCAGCAGCGTAGATCACGGAACCTACGAGCAGTACTTC.

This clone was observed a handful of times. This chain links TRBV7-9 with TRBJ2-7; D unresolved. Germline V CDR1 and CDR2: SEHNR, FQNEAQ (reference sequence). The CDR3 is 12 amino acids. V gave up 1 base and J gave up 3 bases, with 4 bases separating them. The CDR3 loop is CASSLDLYEQYF. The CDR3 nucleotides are TGTGCCAGCAGCTTAGACCTCTACGAGCAGTACTTC.

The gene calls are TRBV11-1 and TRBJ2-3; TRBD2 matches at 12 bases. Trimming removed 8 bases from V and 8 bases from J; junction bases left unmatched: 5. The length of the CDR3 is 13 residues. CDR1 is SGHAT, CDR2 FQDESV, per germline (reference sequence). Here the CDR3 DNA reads TGTGCCAGCCGACTAGCGGGGGCGGTTACGCAGTATTTT. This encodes CASRLAGAVTQYF.